The T cell receptor beta chain described here comes from a study of shared clonotypes between healthy human individuals (dated by TCRdb to about 2020). A note on the overall study: The cohort comprised a couple of women and a few men aged 18 to 49 years. The study deeply sequenced blood TCR repertoires of several healthy adults to estimate repertoire size and the extent of clonotype sharing between individuals. To increase sequencing depth and limit assay-specific biases, different laboratories used diverse techniques to prepare libraries and sequence TCR repertoires. Between about 0.9 and 9 billion PBMCs per donor were obtained by leukapheresis. What the work shows at the level of the full study, not this receptor alone: Based on pairwise subsampling, the degree of clonotype sharing among donors was expected to be affected by sequencing depth. Sampling was limited to blood, and TCR repertoires in tissue likely differ from TCR repertoires in blood. The genetic and exposure-history diversity represented was limited by the small number of donors.

The donors were healthy, HIV-negative adults with no recently reported acute infections or vaccinations. Only Caucasian adults living in Nashville, Tennessee, USA were represented among the donors. For unsorted samples, 75 million to 90 million PBMCs were counted, and genomic DNA was extracted using the QIAamp DNA Blood Mini kit. After blood collection by leukapheresis, PBMCs were isolated using Ficoll-Histopaque density gradient centrifugation and then cryopreserved in the vapor phase of liquid nitrogen. Using the deep immunoSEQ assay, multiplex PCR amplified TCR CDR3 regions from genomic DNA. For each cell subset, the extracted genomic DNA was distributed evenly across all wells of several immunoSEQ 96-well plates, and each plate served as one replicate. For unsorted PBMC, each replicate PCR was loaded with approximately 300 ng genomic DNA, equivalent to about 30,000 T cell genomes. Unsorted PBMC genomic DNA was sequenced across ten immunoSEQ deep assay plates. The purified libraries were quantified using a Qubit 3.0 fluorometer, sized with a Bioanalyzer 2100, and then quantified again using the KAPA Library Quantification kit. Every immunoSEQ 96-well plate was sequenced on a separate single-read 150-cycle Illumina NextSeq 550 flow cell. In the paper's pipeline: The immunoSEQ output contained only junctional sequences without quality scores, so filtering could not match that applied to full-length reads. To assign V/J genes and CDR3, sequences were annotated against IMGT germline references using PyIR, a Python wrapper for IgBLAST v1.9. Any read was removed if the V/J assignment was weak (E-value above 1e-6), the CDR3 was missing, or the read contained stop codons, out-of-frame junctions, or ambiguous translated residues. V3J clonotypes were defined as sequences sharing the same inferred V gene, J gene, and CDR3 amino acid sequence. Percentage overlap between repertoires was computed as shared unique clonotypes divided by the size of the smaller repertoire. Repertoire richness was assessed with RTK rarefaction, the Chao1 estimator, and Recon v2.1 estimates of unobserved clonotypes. What TCRdb holds here is the immuneACCESS table cut down to in-frame rearrangements. Part of the clones is not present; checked against another copy, under half of the missing clones reflect an unresolved V gene, and the others are unexplained. V and J calls plus clone size are reproduced from that table; the DNA served to infer D and trimming. This sample has about 450,000 clones in its table, and 79% of those were observed once. Approximately 13% of the sample rests with the top ten.

For this clone: What antigen it recognizes has not been identified. One base away there is no much larger clone; base qualities are not given.

Measured from the cysteine to the phenylalanine, the CDR3 is 14 residues long. Only the CDR3 region is kept as DNA, spanning 42 bases read in frame from base 1. CDR1 ENHRY and CDR2 SYGVKD are derived from the germline V gene. V loses 5 bases at its end and J loses 9 bases; junction bases beyond the gene matches: 8. The TCR sequence derives from a woman between 40 and 55 years old in good health. Some clones in this sample may be carry-over from other donors' samples. This sequence uses TRBV10-3 and TRBJ2-1, and 9 junction bases match TRBD1. Material for sequencing was PBMCs. The nucleotide sequence reads TGTGCCATCAGTAGGGACAGGGTCCAATTTGAGCAGTTCTTC. Translated, this gives CAISRDRVQFEQFF.